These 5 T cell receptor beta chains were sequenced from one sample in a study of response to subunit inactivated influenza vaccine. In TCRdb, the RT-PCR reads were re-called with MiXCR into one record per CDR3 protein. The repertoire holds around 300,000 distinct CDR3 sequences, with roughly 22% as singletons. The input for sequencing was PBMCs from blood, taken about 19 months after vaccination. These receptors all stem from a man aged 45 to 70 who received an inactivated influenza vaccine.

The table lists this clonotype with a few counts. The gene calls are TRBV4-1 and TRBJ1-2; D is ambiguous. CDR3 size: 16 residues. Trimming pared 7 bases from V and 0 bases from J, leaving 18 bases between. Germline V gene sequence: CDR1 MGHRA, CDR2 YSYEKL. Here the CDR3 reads CASTLSPGRTNYGYTF. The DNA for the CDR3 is TGCGCCAGCACCCTCTCCCCGGGTCGAACTAACTATGGCTACACCTTC.

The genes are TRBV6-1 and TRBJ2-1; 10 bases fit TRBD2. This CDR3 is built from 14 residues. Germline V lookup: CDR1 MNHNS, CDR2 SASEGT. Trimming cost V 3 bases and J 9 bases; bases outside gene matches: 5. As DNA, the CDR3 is TGTGCCAGCAGTGACGAGGGACTAGCGAGTGAGCAGTTCTTC. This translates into CASSDEGLASEQFF.

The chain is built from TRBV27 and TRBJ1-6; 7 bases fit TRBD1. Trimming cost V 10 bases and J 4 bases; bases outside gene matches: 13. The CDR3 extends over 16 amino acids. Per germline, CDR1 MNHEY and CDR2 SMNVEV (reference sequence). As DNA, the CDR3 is TGTGCCACCGAGTTGGGACAGCCCCGGTATAATTCACCCCTCCACTTT. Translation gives CATELGQPRYNSPLHF.

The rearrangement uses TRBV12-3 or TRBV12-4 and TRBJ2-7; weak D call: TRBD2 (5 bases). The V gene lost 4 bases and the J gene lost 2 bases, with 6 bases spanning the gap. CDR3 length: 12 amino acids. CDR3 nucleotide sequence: TGTGCCAGCAGTTCCGGGACCTACGAGCAGTACTTC. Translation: CASSSGTYEQYF.

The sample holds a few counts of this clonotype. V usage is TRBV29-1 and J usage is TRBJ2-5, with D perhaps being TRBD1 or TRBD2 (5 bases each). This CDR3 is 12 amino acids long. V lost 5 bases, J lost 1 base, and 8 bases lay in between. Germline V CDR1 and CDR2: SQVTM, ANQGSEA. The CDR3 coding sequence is TGCAGCGTTCGAGGGGCCCAAGAGACCCAGTACTTC. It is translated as CSVRGAQETQYF.